This T cell receptor beta chain is from a study of molecular identifiers for immune sequencing clone quantification listed by TCRdb under 2018. Some background on the complete study: For a replicate experiment, the RNA from either around 20,000 or 99,000 naive CD8 T cells was divided into five aliquots, and four of those aliquots went on to sequencing. The study was a methods study using CD8 T cells to benchmark molecular-identifier clustering-based TCR repertoire sequencing (MIDCIRS) and TCR RNA copy counting.

Library creation used PCR. TCRdb names Illumina HiSeq 4000 as the instrument used. Bulk TCR libraries were generated as previously described, with the TCR primers listed in Table S5 used. Total RNA was purified with the Qiagen AllPrep DNA/RNA kit. Before any analysis, reads coming from multiple sequencing runs of the same library were combined into one pool. The study's processing was this. Only reads with exact TCR constant sequence were kept, trimmed to 150 nt, and grouped by their 12-nt molecular barcodes. Reads within each barcode group were sub-clustered using a 15% Levenshtein threshold, and quality-weighted consensus sequences were constructed for each RNA molecule. Non-functional sequences were filtered out, along with any lower-count sequence sitting one edit away from another sequence. On the basis of fitting two negative binomial distributions, barcode sub-clusters with fewer than 20% of the maximum read count were discarded. The public reads were reprocessed in TCRdb via fastp at Q25 and MiXCR, keeping in-frame beta chains. Entries are consolidated by CDR3 protein sequence, retaining the most common genes and DNA. Clone size and V and J calls follow TCRdb, not the original study. The sample yields about 320,000 distinct CDR3 sequences; about a fifth were counted once. 0.81% of the sample goes to the ten largest clones.

Via the germline V gene, CDR1 is SGHRS and CDR2 YFSETQ. The CDR3 has 12 amino acids, counting the end cysteine and phenylalanine. Solely the CDR3 DNA is kept, with 36 bases framed from the first base. The V end loses 0 bases and the J end loses 8 bases, and a stretch of 5 bases separates them. Points the paper makes about the study in general: The naive libraries included spiked-in Jurkat TCR RNA (fewer than 11 copies' worth), and this Jurkat TCR RNA is not part of the donor repertoire. When barcode sub-clustering was omitted, TCR diversity was inflated by chimeric consensus sequences, with chimeras reaching as high as 47%. Spiked-in Jurkat TCR RNA equal to a single cell's worth was reported to be detectable even within 1,200,000 naive CD8 T cells. Clones above 20 RNA copies held over 99% of molecules in CMV-specific effector cells but under 1% in naive cells. The sizes of highly expanded clones could end up underestimated when identical TCR molecules share a barcode. Modeling estimated 2.5 to 3 recovered TCR RNA copies per cell, compared with about 10 by digital PCR, which implies roughly 30% capture efficiency.

Of note for this clonotype: This receptor's antigen is unknown. Base-call qualities are not available, and no considerably larger clone is one nucleotide away.

Libraries of naive CD8 T cells were generated from approximately 20,000 to 1,000,000 sorted cells, with 10%, 30% or 50% of the purified RNA used. On a BD FACSAria II, naive CD8 T cells were FACS-sorted as CD8+CD4-CCR7+CD45RA+ and collected into RLT Plus buffer. Detection sensitivity was tested by spiking Jurkat RNA equal to some 11 TCR copies' worth into samples containing roughly 19,000-1,100,000 naive CD8 T cells. CD8 T cells were enriched with RosetteSep CD8+ T Cell Enrichment Cocktail and Ficoll-Paque, followed by ACK red cell lysis. The clonotype comes from a human donor in good health. Some libraries in this study had Jurkat cell RNA spiked in. The specimen was naive CD8+ T cells from blood, with Jurkat cell RNA spiked in. This specimen's cell subset or site label, interpreted: FACS-sorted CD8+CD4-CCR7+CD45RA+ naive T cells. The V and J segments used are TRBV5-1 and TRBJ2-2; no D gene can be assigned with confidence. The CDR3 region: CASSLDVGELFF. The DNA sequence is TGCGCCAGCAGCTTGGATGTGGGGGAGCTGTTTTTT. The reference TRBV5-1 and TRBJ2-2 proteins fill in what lies around the CDR3, so the full variable domain reads KAGVTQTPRYLIKTRGQQVTLSCSPISGHRSVSWYQQTPGQGLQFLFEYFSETQRNKGNFPGRFSGRQFSNSRSEMNVSTLELGDSALYLCASSLDVGELFFGEGSRLTVL.